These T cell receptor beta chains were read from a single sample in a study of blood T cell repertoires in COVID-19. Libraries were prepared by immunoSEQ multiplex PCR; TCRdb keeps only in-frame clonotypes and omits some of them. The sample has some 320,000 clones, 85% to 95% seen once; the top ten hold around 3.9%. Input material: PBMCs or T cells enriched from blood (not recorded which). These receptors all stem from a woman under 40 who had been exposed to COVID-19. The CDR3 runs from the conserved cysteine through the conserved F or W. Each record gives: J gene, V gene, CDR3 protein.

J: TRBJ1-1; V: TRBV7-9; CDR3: CASSDSGQGVRTEAFF
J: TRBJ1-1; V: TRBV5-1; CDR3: CASSLGQGPNTEAFF
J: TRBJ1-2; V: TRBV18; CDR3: CASSPRDSGGYTF
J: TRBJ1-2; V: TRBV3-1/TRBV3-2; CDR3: CASSQLSYGYTF
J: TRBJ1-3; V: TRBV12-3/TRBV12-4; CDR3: CSTRDRGNTIYF
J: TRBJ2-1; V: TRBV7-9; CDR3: CASSRPGSNEQFF
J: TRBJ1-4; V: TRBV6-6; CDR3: CASSARPGQGKEKLFF
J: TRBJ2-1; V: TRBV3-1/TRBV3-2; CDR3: CASSHARSSYNEQFF
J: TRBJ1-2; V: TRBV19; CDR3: CASSIDGGRIGYTF
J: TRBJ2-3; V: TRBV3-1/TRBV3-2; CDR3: CASRDGLDRWTDTQYF
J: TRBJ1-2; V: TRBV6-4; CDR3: CASSPSHRDNYGYTF
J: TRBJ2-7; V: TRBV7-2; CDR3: CASSLAWSTYEQYF
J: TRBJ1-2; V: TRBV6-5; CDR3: CASSYQTGTDAYGYTF
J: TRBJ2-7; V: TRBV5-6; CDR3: CASSFLDRGGEQYF
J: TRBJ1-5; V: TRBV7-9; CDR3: CASSPRGGVNQPQHF